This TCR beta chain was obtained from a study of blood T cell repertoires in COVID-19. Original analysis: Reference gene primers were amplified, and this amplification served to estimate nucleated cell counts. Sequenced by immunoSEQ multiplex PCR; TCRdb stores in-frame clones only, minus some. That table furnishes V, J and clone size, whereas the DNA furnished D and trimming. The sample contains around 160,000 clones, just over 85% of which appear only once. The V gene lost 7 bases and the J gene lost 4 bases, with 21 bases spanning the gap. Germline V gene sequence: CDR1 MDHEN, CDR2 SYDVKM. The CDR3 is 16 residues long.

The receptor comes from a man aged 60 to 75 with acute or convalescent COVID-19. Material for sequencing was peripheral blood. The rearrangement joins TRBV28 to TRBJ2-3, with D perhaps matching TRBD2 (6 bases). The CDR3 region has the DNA TGTGCCAGCACAAACAGGAGACTCCGGGGGTCAGATACGCAGTATTTT. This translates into CASTNRRLRGSDTQYF. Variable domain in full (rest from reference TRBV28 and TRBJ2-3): DVKVTQSSRYLVKRTGEKVFLECVQDMDHENMFWYRQDPGLGLRLIYFSYDVKMKEKGDIPEGYSVSREKKERFSLILESASTNQTSMYLCASTNRRLRGSDTQYFGPGTRLTVL.